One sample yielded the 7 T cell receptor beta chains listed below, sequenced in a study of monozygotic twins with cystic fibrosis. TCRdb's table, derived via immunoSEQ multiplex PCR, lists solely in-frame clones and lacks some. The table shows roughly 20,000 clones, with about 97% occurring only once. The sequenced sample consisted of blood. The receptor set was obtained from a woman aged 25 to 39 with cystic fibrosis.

The CDR3 DNA reads as TGTGCCAGCAGCGCGAAACAGGGGCCCCAGGCGACCCTCCACTTT. It encodes CASSAKQGPQATLHF. The chain couples TRBV9 to TRBJ1-6; 7 nucleotides line up with TRBD1. Per germline, CDR1 SGDLS and CDR2 YYNGEE. J gave up 14 bases and V 3 bases, and 14 bases lay outside the gene matches. CDR3 length: 15 amino acids.

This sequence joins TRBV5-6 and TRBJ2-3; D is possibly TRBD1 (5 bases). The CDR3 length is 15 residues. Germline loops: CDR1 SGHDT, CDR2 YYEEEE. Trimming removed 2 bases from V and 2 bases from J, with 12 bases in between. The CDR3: CASSLGVRHTDTQYF. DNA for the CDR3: TGTGCCAGCAGCTTAGGGGTGAGGCACACAGATACGCAGTATTTT.

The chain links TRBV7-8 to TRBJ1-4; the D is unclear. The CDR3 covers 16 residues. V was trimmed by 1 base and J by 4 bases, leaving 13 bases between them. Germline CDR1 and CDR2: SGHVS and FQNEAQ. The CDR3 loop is CASSLDMASYNEKLFF. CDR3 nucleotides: TGTGCCAGCAGCTTAGATATGGCCAGCTATAATGAAAAACTGTTTTTT.

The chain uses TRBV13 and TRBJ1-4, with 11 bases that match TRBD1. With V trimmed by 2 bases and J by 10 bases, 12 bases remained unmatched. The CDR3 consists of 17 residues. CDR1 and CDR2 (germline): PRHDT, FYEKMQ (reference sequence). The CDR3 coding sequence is TGTGCCAGCAGCTTAAAGCCCCACGGGACAGGGGGAGCAAAACTGTTTTTT. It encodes CASSLKPHGTGGAKLFF.

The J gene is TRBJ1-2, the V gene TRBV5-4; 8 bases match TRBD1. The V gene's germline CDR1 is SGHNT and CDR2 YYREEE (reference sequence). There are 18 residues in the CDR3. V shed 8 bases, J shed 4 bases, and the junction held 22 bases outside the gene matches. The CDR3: CASTIYRTGRRLGYGYTF. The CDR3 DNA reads TGTGCCAGTACCATATATCGGACAGGGAGACGCCTCGGCTATGGCTACACCTTC.

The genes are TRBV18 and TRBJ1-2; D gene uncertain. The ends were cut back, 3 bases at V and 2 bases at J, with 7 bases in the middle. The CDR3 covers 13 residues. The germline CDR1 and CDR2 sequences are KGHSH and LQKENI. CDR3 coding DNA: TGTGCCAGCTCACCTGAACAAAACTATGGCTACACCTTC. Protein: CASSPEQNYGYTF.

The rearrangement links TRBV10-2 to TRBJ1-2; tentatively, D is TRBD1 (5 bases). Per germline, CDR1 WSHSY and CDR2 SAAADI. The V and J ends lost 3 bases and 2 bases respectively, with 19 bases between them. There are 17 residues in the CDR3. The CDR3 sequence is CASSERSRQGTNYGYTF. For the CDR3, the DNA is TGCGCCAGCAGTGAAAGGTCGCGGCAGGGAACAAACTATGGCTACACCTTC.